Given below is one TCR beta chain in context. The CDR3 length is 14 residues. The ends were cut back, 0 bases at V and 0 bases at J, with 7 bases in the middle. Germline V CDR1 and CDR2: SGHNT, YYREEE (reference sequence). In the original analysis: Scientists estimated how many nucleated cells there were by amplifying reference gene primers. Data came from immunoSEQ multiplex PCR; TCRdb stores just in-frame clones and leaves some out. V and J calls and clone size follow that table, whereas D and trimming were derived from the DNA. This sample has about 160,000 clones, with roughly 84% found just once. The data are from a study of blood T cell repertoires in COVID-19. Study in general: The United States, Italy and Spain supplied acute and convalescent COVID-19 samples. In each case, the material was cDNA or gDNA derived from T cells, B-cell-depleted T cells, or PBMCs.

The clonotype comes from a man aged 40-49 years with acute or convalescent COVID-19. Specimen: peripheral blood. The chain employs TRBV5-4 and TRBJ2-7; D uncertain. The CDR3 reads CASSLVPSSYEQYF. For the CDR3, the DNA is TGTGCCAGCAGCTTGGTCCCCAGCTCCTACGAGCAGTACTTC.